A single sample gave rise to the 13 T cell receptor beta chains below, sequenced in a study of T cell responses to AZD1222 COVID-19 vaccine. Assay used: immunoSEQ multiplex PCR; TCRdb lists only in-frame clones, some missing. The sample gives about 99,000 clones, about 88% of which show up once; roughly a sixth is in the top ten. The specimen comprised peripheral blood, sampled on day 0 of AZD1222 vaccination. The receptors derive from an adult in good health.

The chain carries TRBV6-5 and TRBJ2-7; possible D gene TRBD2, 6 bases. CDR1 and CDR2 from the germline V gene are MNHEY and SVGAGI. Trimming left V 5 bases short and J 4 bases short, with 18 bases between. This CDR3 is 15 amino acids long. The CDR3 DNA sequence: TGTGCCAGCAGTCGACTAGTGGGGGGATCGTACGAGCAGTACTTC. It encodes CASSRLVGGSYEQYF.

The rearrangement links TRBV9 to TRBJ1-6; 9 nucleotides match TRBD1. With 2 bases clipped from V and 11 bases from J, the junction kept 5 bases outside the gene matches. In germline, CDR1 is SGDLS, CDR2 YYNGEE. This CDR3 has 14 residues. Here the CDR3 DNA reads TGTGCCAGCAGCGTGGGACAGGGAGTAGCACCCCTCCACTTT. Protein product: CASSVGQGVAPLHF.

As DNA, the CDR3 is TGTGCCAGCTGGACAGGAGGAATAGATACGCAGTATTTT. Its translation is CASWTGGIDTQYF. The genes are TRBV7-6 and TRBJ2-3; 7 bases agree with TRBD1. V dropped 8 bases and J dropped 5; count of bases not matched to a gene: 7. From germline, CDR1 is SGHVS and CDR2 FNYEAQ. The CDR3 has 13 amino acids.

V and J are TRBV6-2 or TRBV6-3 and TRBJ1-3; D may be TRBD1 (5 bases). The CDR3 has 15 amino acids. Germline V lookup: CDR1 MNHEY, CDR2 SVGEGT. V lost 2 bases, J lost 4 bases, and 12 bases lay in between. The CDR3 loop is CASSYLDSIGNTIYF. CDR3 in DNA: TGTGCCAGCAGTTACCTTGACAGCATCGGAAACACCATATATTTT.

The CDR3 nucleotides read TGTGCCAGCAGTTATCCGGGACAGGGGCCCACCGGGGAGCTGTTTTTT. Translated, it gives CASSYPGQGPTGELFF. The V gene is TRBV6-5, the J gene TRBJ2-2, with 10 positions matching TRBD1. CDR3 size: 16 residues. Germline-derived CDR1 and CDR2 are MNHEY and SVGAGI. The V and J ends lost 3 bases and 4 bases, in that order; junction bases with no gene match: 5.

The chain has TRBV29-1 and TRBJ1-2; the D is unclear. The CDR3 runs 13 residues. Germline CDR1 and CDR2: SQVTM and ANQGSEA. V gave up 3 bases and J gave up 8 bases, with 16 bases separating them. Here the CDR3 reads CSVDGSNFHGYTF. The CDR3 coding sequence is TGCAGCGTTGATGGATCGAACTTTCACGGCTACACCTTC.

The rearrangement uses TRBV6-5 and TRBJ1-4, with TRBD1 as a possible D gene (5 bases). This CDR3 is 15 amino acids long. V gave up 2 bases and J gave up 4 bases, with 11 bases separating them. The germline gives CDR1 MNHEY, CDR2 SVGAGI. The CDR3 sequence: CASSYGGRSNEKLFF. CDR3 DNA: TGTGCCAGCAGTTACGGGGGACGGAGTAATGAAAAACTGTTTTTT.

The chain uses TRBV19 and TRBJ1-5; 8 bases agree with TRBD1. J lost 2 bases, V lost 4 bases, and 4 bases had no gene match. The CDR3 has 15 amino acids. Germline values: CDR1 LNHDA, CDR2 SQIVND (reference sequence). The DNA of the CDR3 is TGTGCCAGTAGTACCCAGACAGGGGGCAATCAGCCCCAGCATTTT. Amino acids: CASSTQTGGNQPQHF.

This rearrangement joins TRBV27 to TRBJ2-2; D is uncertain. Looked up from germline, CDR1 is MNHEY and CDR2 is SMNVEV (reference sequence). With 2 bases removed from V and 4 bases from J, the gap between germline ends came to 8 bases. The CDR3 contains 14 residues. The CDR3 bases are TGTGCCAGCAGTTTAAGAGGATCCACCGGGGAGCTGTTTTTT. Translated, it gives CASSLRGSTGELFF.

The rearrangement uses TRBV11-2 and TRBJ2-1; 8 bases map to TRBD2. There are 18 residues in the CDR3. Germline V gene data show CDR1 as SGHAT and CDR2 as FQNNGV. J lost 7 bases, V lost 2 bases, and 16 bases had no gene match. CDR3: CASSLLPFGGGRGNEQFF. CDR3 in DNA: TGTGCCAGCAGCTTATTGCCCTTCGGGGGGGGGCGCGGAAATGAGCAGTTCTTC. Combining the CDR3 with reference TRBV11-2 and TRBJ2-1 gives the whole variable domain EAGVAQSPRYKIIEKRQSVAFWCNPISGHATLYWYQQILGQGPKLLIQFQNNGVVDDSQLPKDRFSAERLKGVDSTLKIQPAKLEDSAVYLCASSLLPFGGGRGNEQFFGPGTRLTVL.

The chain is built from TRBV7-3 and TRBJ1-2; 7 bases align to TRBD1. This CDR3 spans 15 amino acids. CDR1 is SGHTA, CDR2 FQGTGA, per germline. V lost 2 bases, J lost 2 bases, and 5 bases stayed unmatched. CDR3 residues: CASSLDRELNYGYTF. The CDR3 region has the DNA TGTGCCAGCAGCTTAGACAGGGAACTAAACTATGGCTACACCTTC.

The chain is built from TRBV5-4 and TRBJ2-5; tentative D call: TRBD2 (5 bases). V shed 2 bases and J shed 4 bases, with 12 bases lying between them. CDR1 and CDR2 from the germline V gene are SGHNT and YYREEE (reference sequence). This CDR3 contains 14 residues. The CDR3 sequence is CASSFSGRRETQYF. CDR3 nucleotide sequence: TGTGCCAGCAGCTTTTCGGGGAGAAGAGAGACCCAGTACTTC. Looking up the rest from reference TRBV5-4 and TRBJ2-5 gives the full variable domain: ETGVTQSPTHLIKTRGQQVTLRCSSQSGHNTVSWYQQALGQGPQFIFQYYREEENGRGNFPPRFSGLQFPNYSSELNVNALELDDSALYLCASSFSGRRETQYFGPGTRLLVL.

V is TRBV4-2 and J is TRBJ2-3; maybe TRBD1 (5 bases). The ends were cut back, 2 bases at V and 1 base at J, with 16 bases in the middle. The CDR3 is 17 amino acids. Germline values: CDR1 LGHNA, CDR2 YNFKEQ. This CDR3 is CASSQRGFLGGTDTQYF. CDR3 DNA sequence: TGTGCCAGCAGCCAAAGGGGATTCCTAGGGGGCACAGATACGCAGTATTTT.